What follows are 3 T cell receptor beta chains derived from one specimen sequenced in a study of graft-versus-host responses after intestinal transplantation. TCRdb's table, derived via immunoSEQ multiplex PCR, lists solely in-frame clones and lacks some. The repertoire holds 25,000 to 35,000 clones, with about 90% as singletons. The sample consisted of PBMCs, taken around 480 days after intestinal transplantation. The receptors come from a human patient who received an intestinal transplant, so some T cells may come from the graft donor.

The chain couples TRBV28 to TRBJ2-7; 11 nucleotides match TRBD2. CDR3 size: 15 residues. After removal of 0 bases from V and 2 bases from J, the junction contained 0 bases not matched to a gene. Germline assignment: CDR1 MDHEN and CDR2 SYDVKM. The CDR3 protein is CASSLWGLAAYEQYF. The CDR3 nucleotides are TGTGCCAGCAGTTTATGGGGACTAGCGGCCTACGAGCAGTACTTC.

CDR3: CASSPPRTGRQPQHF. The CDR3 DNA reads TGTGCCAGCAGCCCTCCCCGGACAGGGCGGCAGCCCCAGCATTTT. The chain has TRBV6-5 and TRBJ1-5, with 8 bases lining up with TRBD1. The germline V gene has CDR1 MNHEY and CDR2 SVGAGI. There are 15 residues in the CDR3. V shed 6 bases, J shed 7 bases, and the junction held 11 bases outside the gene matches.

V usage is TRBV11-2 and J usage is TRBJ2-5; D possibly matches TRBD1 or TRBD2 (5 bases each). TRBJ2-7 explains the end of the DNA better; the J call may be wrong. The CDR3 has 15 amino acids. Germline assignment: CDR1 SGHAT and CDR2 FQNNGV. CDR3 region: CASSSAGTSKGEQYF. The CDR3 region has the DNA TGTGCCAGCAGCTCGGCCGGGACCTCGAAGGGCGAGCAGTACTTC.